This TCR beta chain originates from a study of blood T cells in healthy people across ages. In its sample, this clonotype was seen a few times. Germline V gene lookup returns CDR1 DFQATT and CDR2 SNEGSKA (reference sequence). The V and J ends lost 1 base and 1 base, in that order; junction bases with no gene match: 3. This CDR3 comprises 14 residues. Each donor supplied around 9.6 milliliters of peripheral blood. The second PCR ran roughly 7 to 12 cycles with a sample-barcoded 5' primer and J-beta primers. A 12-random-nucleotide template-switch adaptor tagged each cDNA molecule. TCRdb called the 5' RACE reads again in MiXCR, with one record for every CDR3 protein. The data show about 1,500,000 distinct CDR3 sequences, with approximately 42% seen just once and 6.5% to 10% held by the top ten.

V and J are TRBV20-1 and TRBJ2-5, with TRBD2 matching over 7 bases. The sample consisted of blood. This TCR was sampled from a woman younger than 35 in good health. This CDR3 is CSARVASGQETQYF. The CDR3, as DNA: TGCAGTGCTAGAGTGGCTAGCGGCCAAGAGACCCAGTACTTC.